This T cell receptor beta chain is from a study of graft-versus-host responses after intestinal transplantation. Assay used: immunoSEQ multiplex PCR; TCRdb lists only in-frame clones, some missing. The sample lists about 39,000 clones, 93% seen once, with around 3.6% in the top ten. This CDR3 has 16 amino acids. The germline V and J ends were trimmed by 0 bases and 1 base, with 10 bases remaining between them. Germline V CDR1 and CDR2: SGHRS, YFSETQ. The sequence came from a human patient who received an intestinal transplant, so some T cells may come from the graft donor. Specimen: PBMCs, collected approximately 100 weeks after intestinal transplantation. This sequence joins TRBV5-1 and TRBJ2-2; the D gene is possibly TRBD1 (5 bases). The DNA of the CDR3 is TGCGCCAGCAGCTTGGAGAGGACATTGAACACCGGGGAGCTGTTTTTT. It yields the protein CASSLERTLNTGELFF.